This TCR beta chain was profiled in a study of molecular identifiers for immune sequencing clone quantification (dated by TCRdb to the late 2010s). Regarding the study in general: For a replicate experiment, RNA from around 20,000 or 100,000 naive CD8 T cells was divided into five aliquots, of which four were sequenced. This methods study used CD8 T cells to benchmark TCR RNA copy counting and molecular-identifier clustering-based TCR repertoire sequencing (MIDCIRS). The paper's findings and limits, for the study overall: Roughly 2.8 recovered TCR RNA copies per cell were obtained by modeling, versus 9 to 10 by digital PCR, implying a capture efficiency of 25% to 30%. Clones above 20 RNA copies held over 99% of molecules in CMV-specific effector cells but under 1% in naive cells. Highly expanded clone sizes could be underestimated because identical TCR molecules may share a barcode. When barcode sub-clustering was left out, chimeric consensus sequences inflated TCR diversity, with chimeras reaching as high as 47%. The naive libraries included spiked-in Jurkat TCR RNA (about 9 copies' worth), and this Jurkat TCR RNA is not part of the donor repertoire. Even against a background of around 900,000 naive CD8 T cells, spiked-in Jurkat TCR RNA amounting to a single cell's worth was reported to be detectable.

Libraries were constructed by PCR. The instrument given in TCRdb is NextSeq 500. Bulk TCR libraries were generated as previously described, with the TCR primers listed in Table S5 used. The Qiagen AllPrep DNA/RNA kit was used to purify total RNA. Reads from multiple sequencing runs of the same library were pooled before analysis. On the authors' methods: Reads were retained only if their TCR constant sequence matched exactly, and those retained reads were trimmed to 150 nt and grouped according to their 12-nt molecular barcodes. Reads in each barcode group were sub-clustered using a 15% Levenshtein threshold, and a quality-weighted consensus sequence was built for each RNA molecule. Non-functional sequences were excluded, and lower-count sequences lying one edit away from another sequence were also excluded. Based on a fit of two negative binomial distributions, barcode sub-clusters having less than 20% of the maximum read count were discarded. TCRdb took the public reads, trimmed them with fastp at Q25, ran MiXCR for clone calling and kept in-frame beta chains. When rows share a CDR3 protein, they turn into one entry using the most common DNA and genes. The V and J calls shown here were made by TCRdb, not taken from the authors' results. This sample lists about 510,000 distinct CDR3 sequences; around 25% were detected once. Together, the top ten hold roughly 0.79% of the sample.

Libraries of naive CD8 T cells were generated from about 21,000 to 970,000 sorted cells, with 10%, 30% or 50% of the purified RNA used. On a BD FACSAria II, naive CD8 T cells were FACS-sorted as CD8+CD4-CCR7+CD45RA+ and collected into RLT Plus buffer. To test detection sensitivity, Jurkat RNA equivalent to more than 9 TCR copies was spiked into samples of roughly 18,000-1,000,000 naive CD8 T cells. Enrichment of CD8 T cells was done with RosetteSep CD8+ T Cell Enrichment Cocktail plus Ficoll-Paque, and ACK red cell lysis came afterward. As to this clonotype: The specificity of this receptor is unknown. Within one base of it there is no much larger clone, and no base qualities were kept.

The sequenced sample was naive CD8+ T cells from blood, with Jurkat cell RNA spiked in. This specimen's cell subset or site label, interpreted: FACS-sorted CD8+CD4-CCR7+CD45RA+ naive T cells. The receptor's source is a human donor in good health. Some libraries in this study had Jurkat cell RNA spiked in.

The nucleotide sequence is TGTGCCAGCAGTTTAACGGGTACCGGGGTCCGGAGCGAGCAGTACTTC. It is translated as CASSLTGTGVRSEQYF. The chain links TRBV27 with TRBJ2-7; a tentative D match to TRBD2 spans 5 bases. The germline V gene (reference sequence) sets CDR1 to MNHEY and CDR2 to SMNVEV. Measured from the cysteine to the phenylalanine, the CDR3 is 16 residues long. The CDR3 DNA has 48 bases and is translated from base 1. V is pared back by 2 bases and J by 6 bases, with 20 bases lying between the germline termini.